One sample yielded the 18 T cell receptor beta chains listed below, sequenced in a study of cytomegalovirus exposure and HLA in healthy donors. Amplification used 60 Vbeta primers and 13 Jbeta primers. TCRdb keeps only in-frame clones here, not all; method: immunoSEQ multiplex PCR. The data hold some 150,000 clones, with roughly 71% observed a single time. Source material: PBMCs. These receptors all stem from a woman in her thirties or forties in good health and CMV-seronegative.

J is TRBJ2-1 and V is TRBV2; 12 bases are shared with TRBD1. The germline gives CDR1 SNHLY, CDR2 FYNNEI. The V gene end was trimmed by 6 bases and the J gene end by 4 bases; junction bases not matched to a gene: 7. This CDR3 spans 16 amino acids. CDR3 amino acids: CASSRDRGPGYNEQFF. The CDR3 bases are TGTGCCAGCAGCCGGGACAGGGGGCCGGGGTACAATGAGCAGTTCTTC.

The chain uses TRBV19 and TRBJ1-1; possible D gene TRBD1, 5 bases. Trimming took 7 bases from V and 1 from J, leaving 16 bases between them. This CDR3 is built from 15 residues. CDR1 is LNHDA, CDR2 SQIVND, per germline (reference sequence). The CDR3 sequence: CASTRQGRQNTEAFF. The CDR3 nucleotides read TGTGCCAGTACACGGCAGGGAAGGCAGAACACTGAAGCTTTCTTT.

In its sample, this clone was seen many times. The CDR3 loop reads CASSPTGGYTGELFF. CDR3 in DNA: TGCGCCAGCAGCCCAACAGGGGGCTACACCGGGGAGCTGTTTTTT. The chain recombines TRBV4-1 with TRBJ2-2, with 9 bases aligning to TRBD1. The CDR3 spans 15 residues. Germline loops: CDR1 MGHRA, CDR2 YSYEKL. J gave up 3 bases and V 4 bases, and 3 bases lay outside the gene matches.

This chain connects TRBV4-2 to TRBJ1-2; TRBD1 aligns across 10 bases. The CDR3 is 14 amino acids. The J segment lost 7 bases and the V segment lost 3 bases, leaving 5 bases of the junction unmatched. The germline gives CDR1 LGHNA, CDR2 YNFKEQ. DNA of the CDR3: TGTGCCAGCAGCCAGGCGGGACAGGGGTCTGGCTACACCTTC. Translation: CASSQAGQGSGYTF.

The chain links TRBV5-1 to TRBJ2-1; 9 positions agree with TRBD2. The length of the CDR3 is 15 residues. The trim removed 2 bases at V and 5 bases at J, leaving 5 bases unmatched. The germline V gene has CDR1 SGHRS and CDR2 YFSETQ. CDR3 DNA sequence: TGCGCCAGCAGCTTTAGACTAGCGGAGAACAATGAGCAGTTCTTC. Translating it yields CASSFRLAENNEQFF. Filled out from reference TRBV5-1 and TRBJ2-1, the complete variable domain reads KAGVTQTPRYLIKTRGQQVTLSCSPISGHRSVSWYQQTPGQGLQFLFEYFSETQRNKGNFPGRFSGRQFSNSRSEMNVSTLELGDSALYLCASSFRLAENNEQFFGPGTRLTVL.

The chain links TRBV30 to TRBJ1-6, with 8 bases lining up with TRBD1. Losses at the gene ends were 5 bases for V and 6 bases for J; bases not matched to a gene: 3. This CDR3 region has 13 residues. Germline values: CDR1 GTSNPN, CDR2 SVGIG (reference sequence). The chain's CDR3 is CAWQGALNSPLHF. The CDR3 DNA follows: TGTGCCTGGCAGGGGGCACTTAATTCACCCCTCCACTTT.

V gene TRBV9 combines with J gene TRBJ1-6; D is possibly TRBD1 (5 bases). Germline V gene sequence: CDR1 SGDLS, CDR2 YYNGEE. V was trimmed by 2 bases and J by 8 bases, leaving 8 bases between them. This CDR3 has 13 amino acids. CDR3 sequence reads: CASSVGRDSPLHF. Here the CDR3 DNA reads TGTGCCAGCAGCGTCGGCAGGGATTCACCCCTCCACTTT.

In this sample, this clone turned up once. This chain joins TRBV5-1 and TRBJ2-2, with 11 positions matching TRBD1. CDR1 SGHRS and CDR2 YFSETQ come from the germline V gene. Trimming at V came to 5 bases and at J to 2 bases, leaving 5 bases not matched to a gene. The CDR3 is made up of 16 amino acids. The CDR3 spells CASSQDRGRNTGELFF. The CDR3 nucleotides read TGCGCCAGCAGTCAGGACAGGGGGCGAAACACCGGGGAGCTGTTTTTT.

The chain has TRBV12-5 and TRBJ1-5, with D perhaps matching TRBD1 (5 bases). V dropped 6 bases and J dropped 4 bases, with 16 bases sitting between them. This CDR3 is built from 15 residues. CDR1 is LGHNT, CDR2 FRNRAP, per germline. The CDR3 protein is CASGATRAGNQPQHF. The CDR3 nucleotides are TGTGCTAGTGGGGCGACAAGAGCAGGGAATCAGCCCCAGCATTTT.

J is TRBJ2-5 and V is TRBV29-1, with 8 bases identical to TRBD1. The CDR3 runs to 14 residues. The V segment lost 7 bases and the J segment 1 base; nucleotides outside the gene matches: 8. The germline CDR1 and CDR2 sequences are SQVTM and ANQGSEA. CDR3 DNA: TGCAGCGGGATACAGGGGGTCATCCAAGAGACCCAGTACTTC. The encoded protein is CSGIQGVIQETQYF.

As DNA, the CDR3 is TGTGCCAGCAGTTACTCGAGCGGGGGCTACACTGAAGCTTTCTTT. The encoded protein is CASSYSSGGYTEAFF. The V call is TRBV6-5, the J call TRBJ1-1; D is perhaps TRBD1 (6 bases). The CDR3 covers 15 residues. V was clipped by 0 bases and J by 3 bases, with 11 bases between them. Germline loops: CDR1 MNHEY, CDR2 SVGAGI.

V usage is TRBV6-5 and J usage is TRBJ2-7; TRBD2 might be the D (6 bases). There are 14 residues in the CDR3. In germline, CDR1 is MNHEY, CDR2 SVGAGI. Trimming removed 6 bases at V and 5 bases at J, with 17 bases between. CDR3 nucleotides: TGTGCCAGCAGCCCCCGGGCGGGGTTTGACGAGCAGTACTTC. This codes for CASSPRAGFDEQYF.

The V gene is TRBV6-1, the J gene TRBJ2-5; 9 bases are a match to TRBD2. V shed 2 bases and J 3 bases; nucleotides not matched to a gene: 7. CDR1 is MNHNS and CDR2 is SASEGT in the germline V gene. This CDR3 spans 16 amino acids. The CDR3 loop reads CASSEPGGGGKETQYF. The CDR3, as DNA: TGTGCCAGCAGTGAACCGGGCGGGGGGGGGAAAGAGACCCAGTACTTC.

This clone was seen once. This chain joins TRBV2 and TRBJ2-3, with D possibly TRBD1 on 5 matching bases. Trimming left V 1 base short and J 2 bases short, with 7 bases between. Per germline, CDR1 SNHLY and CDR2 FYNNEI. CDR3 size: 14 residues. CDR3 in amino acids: CASSEGTNTDTQYF. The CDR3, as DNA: TGTGCCAGCAGTGAAGGGACAAACACAGATACGCAGTATTTT. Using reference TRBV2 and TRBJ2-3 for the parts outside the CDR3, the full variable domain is EPEVTQTPSHQVTQMGQEVILRCVPISNHLYFYWYRQILGQKVEFLVSFYNNEISEKSEIFDDQFSVERPDGSNFTLKIRSTKLEDSAMYFCASSEGTNTDTQYFGPGTRLTVL.

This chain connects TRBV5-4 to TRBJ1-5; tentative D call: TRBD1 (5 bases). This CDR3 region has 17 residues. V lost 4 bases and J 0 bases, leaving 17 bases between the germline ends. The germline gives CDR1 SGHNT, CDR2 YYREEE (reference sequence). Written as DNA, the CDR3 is TGTGCCAGCAGCGACGGCGGGGGGGGACGTAGCAATCAGCCCCAGCATTTT. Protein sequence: CASSDGGGGRSNQPQHF.

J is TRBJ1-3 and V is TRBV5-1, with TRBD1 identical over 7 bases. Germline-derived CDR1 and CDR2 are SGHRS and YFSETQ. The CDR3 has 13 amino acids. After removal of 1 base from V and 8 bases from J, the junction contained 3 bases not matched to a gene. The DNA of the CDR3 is TGCGCCAGCAGCTTGTGGCAGGGGGACACCATATATTTT. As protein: CASSLWQGDTIYF.

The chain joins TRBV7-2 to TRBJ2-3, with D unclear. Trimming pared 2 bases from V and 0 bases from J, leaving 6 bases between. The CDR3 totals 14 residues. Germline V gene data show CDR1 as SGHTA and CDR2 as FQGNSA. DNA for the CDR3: TGTGCCAGCAGCTTAACCAGAAGCACAGATACGCAGTATTTT. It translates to CASSLTRSTDTQYF. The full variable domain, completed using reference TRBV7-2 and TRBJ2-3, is GAGVSQSPSNKVTEKGKDVELRCDPISGHTALYWYRQSLGQGLEFLIYFQGNSAPDKSGLPSDRFSAERTGGSVSTLTIQRTQQEDSAVYLCASSLTRSTDTQYFGPGTRLTVL.

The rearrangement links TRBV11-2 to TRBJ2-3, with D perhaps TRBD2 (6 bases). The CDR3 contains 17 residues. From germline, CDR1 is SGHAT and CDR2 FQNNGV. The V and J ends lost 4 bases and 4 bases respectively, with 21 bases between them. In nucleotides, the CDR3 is TGTGCCAGCAGCTCCCGGGGGACCGCGGATCCCTCAGATACGCAGTATTTT. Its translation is CASSSRGTADPSDTQYF. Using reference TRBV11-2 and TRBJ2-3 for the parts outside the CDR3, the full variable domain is EAGVAQSPRYKIIEKRQSVAFWCNPISGHATLYWYQQILGQGPKLLIQFQNNGVVDDSQLPKDRFSAERLKGVDSTLKIQPAKLEDSAVYLCASSSRGTADPSDTQYFGPGTRLTVL.